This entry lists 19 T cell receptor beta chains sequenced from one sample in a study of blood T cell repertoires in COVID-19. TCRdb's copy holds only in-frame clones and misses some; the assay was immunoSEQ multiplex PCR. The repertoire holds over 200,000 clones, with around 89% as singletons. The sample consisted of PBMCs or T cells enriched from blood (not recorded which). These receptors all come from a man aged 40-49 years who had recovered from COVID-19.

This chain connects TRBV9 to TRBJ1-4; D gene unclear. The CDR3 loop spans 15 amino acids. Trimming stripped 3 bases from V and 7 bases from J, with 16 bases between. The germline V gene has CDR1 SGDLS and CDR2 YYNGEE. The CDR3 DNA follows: TGTGCCAGCAGCGCCCTCGGGGTTAGCACTGAAAAACTGTTTTTT. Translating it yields CASSALGVSTEKLFF.

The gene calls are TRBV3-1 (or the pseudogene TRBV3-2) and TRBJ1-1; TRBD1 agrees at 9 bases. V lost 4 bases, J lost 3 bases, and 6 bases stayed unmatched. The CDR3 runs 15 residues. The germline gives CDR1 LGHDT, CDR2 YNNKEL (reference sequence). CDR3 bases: TGTGCCAGCAGCCCCCGGACAGGGGTCGACACTGAAGCTTTCTTT. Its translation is CASSPRTGVDTEAFF.

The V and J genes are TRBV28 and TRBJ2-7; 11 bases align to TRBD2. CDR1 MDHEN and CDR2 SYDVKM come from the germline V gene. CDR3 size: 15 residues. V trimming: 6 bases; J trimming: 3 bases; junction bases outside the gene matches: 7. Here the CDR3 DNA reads TGTGCCAGCAGAGCAGGGACTAGCGGCTTCTACGAGCAGTACTTC. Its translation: CASRAGTSGFYEQYF.

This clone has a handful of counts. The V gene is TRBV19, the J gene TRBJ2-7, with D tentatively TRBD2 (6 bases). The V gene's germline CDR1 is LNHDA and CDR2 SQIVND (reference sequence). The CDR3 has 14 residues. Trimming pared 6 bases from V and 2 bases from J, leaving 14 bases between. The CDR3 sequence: CASSSTRGTYEQYF. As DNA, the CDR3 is TGTGCCAGTAGCTCAACCCGGGGGACCTACGAGCAGTACTTC.

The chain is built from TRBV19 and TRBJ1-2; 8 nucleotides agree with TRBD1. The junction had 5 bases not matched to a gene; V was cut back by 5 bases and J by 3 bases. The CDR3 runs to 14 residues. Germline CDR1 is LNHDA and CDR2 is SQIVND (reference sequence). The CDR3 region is CASSDRGADYGYTF. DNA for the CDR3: TGTGCCAGTAGTGACAGGGGTGCGGACTATGGCTACACCTTC. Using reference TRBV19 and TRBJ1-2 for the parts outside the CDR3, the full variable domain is DGGITQSPKYLFRKEGQNVTLSCEQNLNHDAMYWYRQDPGQGLRLIYYSQIVNDFQKGDIAEGYSVSREKKESFPLTVTSAQKNPTAFYLCASSDRGADYGYTFGSGTRLTVV.

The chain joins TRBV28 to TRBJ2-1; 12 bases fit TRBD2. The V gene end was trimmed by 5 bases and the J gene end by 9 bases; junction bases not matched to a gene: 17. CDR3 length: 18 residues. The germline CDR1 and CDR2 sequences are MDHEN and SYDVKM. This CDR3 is CASSTQTPGLAGRVEQFF. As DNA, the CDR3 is TGTGCCAGCAGTACCCAAACCCCGGGACTAGCGGGCCGGGTTGAGCAGTTCTTC.

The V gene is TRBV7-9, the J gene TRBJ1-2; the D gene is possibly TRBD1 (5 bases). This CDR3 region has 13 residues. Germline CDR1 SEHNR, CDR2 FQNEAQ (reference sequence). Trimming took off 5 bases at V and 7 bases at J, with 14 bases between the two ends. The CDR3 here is CASSDIQGSGYTF. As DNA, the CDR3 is TGTGCCAGCAGCGATATCCAGGGATCTGGCTACACCTTC.

The CDR3 loop reads CASSRSGLAGGFYEQYF. The DNA of the CDR3 is TGTGCCAGCAGCCGTTCGGGACTAGCGGGGGGGTTCTACGAGCAGTACTTC. This chain connects TRBV11-3 to TRBJ2-7; the match to TRBD2 covers 16 bases. This CDR3 is built from 17 residues. The V segment lost 5 bases and the J segment 3 bases; nucleotides outside the gene matches: 7. Germline V gene data show CDR1 as SGHNT and CDR2 as YENEEA.

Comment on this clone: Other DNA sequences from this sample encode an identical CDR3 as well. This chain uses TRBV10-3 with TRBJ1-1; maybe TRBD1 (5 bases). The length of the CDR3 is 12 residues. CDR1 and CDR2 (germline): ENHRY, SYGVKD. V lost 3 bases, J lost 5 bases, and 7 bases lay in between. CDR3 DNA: TGTGCCATCAGTGACCGGGGGACTGAAGCTTTCTTT. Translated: CAISDRGTEAFF.

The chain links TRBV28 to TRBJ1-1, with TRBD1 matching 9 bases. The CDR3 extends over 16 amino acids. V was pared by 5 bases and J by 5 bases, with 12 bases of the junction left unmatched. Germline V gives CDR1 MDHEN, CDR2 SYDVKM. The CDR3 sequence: CASSPPPDRGGTEAFF. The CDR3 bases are TGTGCCAGCAGTCCACCCCCCGACAGGGGGGGTACTGAAGCTTTCTTT.

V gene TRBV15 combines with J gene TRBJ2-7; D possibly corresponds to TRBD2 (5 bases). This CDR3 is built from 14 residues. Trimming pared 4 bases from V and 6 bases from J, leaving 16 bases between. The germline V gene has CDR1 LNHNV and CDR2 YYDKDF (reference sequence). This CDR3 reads CATSTRGKSIEQYF. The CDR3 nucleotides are TGTGCCACCAGCACCAGAGGGAAAAGTATCGAGCAGTACTTC.

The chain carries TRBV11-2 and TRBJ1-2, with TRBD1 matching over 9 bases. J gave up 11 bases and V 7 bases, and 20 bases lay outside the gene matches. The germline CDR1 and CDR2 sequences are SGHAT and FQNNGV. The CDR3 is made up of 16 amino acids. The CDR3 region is CASTFDGTGSQGSYTF. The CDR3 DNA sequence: TGTGCCAGCACCTTCGACGGGACAGGGTCCCAAGGGAGTTACACCTTC. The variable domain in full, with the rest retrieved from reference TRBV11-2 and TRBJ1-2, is EAGVAQSPRYKIIEKRQSVAFWCNPISGHATLYWYQQILGQGPKLLIQFQNNGVVDDSQLPKDRFSAERLKGVDSTLKIQPAKLEDSAVYLCASTFDGTGSQGSYTFGSGTRLTVV.

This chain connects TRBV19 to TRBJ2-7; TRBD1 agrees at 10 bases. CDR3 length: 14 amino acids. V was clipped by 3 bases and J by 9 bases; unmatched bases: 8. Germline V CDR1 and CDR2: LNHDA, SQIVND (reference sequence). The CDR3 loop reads CASSMTTGGARQYF. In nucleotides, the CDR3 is TGTGCCAGTAGTATGACGACAGGGGGCGCGCGGCAGTACTTC.

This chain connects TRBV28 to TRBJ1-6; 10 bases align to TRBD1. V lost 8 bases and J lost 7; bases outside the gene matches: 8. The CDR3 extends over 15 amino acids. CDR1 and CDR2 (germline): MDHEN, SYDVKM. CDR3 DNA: TGTGCCAGCGTAATGGACAGGGGGGCAAATTCACCCCTCCACTTT. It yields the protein CASVMDRGANSPLHF.

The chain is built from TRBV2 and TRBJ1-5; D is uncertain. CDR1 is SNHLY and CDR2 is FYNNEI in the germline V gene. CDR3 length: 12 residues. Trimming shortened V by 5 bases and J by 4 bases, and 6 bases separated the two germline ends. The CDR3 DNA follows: TGTGCCAGCAGTATCAGGAATCAGCCCCAGCATTTT. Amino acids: CASSIRNQPQHF.

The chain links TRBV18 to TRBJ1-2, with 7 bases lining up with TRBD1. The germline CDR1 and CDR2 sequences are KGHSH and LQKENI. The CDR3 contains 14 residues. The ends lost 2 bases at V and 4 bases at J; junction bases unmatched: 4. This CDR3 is CASSPSGQPYGYTF. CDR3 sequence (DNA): TGTGCCAGCTCACCATCGGGACAGCCCTATGGCTACACCTTC. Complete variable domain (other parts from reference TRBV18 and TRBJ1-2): NAGVMQNPRHLVRRRGQEARLRCSPMKGHSHVYWYRQLPEEGLKFMVYLQKENIIDESGMPKERFSAEFPKEGPSILRIQQVVRGDSAAYFCASSPSGQPYGYTFGSGTRLTVV.

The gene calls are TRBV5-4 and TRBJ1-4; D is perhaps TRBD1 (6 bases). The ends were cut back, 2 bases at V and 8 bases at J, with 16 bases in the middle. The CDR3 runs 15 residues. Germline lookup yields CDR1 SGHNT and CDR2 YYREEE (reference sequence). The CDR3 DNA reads TGTGCCAGCAGCTTTTCAGGGACACAGCAGGAAAAACTGTTTTTT. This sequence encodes CASSFSGTQQEKLFF.

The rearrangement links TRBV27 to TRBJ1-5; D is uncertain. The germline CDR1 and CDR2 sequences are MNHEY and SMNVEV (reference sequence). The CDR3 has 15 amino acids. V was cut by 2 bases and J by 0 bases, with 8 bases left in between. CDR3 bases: TGTGCCAGCAGTTTAAGGGAGAGTAGCAATCAGCCCCAGCATTTT. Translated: CASSLRESSNQPQHF.

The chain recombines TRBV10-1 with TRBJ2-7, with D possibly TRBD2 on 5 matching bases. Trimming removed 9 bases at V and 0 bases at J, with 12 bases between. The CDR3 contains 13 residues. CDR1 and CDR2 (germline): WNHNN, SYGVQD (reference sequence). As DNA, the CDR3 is TGCGCCAGTGCCCCGGGAAGCTCCTACGAGCAGTACTTC. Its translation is CASAPGSSYEQYF.